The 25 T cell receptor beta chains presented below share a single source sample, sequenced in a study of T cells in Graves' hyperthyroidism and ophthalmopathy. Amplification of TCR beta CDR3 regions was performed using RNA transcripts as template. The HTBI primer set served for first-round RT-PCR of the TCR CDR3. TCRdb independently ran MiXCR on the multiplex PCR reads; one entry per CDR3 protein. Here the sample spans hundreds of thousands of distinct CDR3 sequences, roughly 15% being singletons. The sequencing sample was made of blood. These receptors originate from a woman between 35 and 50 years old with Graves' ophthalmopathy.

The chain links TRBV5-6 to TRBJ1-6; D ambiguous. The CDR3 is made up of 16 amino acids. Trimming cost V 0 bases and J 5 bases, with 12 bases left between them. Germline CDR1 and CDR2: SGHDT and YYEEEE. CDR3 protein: CASSLERASDNSPLHF. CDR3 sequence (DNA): TGTGCCAGCAGCTTGGAACGAGCCTCGGATAATTCACCCCTCCACTTT.

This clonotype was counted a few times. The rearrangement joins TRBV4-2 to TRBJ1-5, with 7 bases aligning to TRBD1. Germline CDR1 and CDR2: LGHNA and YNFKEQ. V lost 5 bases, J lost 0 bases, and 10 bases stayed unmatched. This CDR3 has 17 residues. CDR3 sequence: CASSDHTGVYSNQPQHF. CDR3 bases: TGTGCCAGCAGCGACCACACAGGGGTTTATAGCAATCAGCCCCAGCATTTT.

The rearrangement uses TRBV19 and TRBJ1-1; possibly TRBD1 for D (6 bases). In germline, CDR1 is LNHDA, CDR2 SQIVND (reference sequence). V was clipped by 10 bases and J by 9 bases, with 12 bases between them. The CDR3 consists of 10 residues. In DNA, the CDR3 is TGTGCCACGCGGACAGAACAAGCTTTCTTT. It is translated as CATRTEQAFF. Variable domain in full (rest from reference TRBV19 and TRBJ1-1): DGGITQSPKYLFRKEGQNVTLSCEQNLNHDAMYWYRQDPGQGLRLIYYSQIVNDFQKGDIAEGYSVSREKKESFPLTVTSAQKNPTAFYLCATRTEQAFFGQGTRLTVV.

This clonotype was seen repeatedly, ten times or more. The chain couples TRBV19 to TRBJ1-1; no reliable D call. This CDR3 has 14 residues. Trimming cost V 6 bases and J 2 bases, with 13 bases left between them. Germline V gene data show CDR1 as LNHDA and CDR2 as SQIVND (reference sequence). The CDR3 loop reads CASSPTFINTEAFF. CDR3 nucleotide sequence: TGTGCCAGTAGCCCGACCTTTATCAACACTGAAGCTTTCTTT. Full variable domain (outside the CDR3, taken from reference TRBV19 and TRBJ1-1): DGGITQSPKYLFRKEGQNVTLSCEQNLNHDAMYWYRQDPGQGLRLIYYSQIVNDFQKGDIAEGYSVSREKKESFPLTVTSAQKNPTAFYLCASSPTFINTEAFFGQGTRLTVV.

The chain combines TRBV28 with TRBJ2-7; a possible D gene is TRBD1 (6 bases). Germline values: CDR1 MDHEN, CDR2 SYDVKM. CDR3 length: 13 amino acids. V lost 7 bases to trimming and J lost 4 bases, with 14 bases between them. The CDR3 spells CASTHGQGYEQYF. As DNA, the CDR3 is TGTGCCAGCACCCACGGTCAGGGGTACGAGCAGTACTTC.

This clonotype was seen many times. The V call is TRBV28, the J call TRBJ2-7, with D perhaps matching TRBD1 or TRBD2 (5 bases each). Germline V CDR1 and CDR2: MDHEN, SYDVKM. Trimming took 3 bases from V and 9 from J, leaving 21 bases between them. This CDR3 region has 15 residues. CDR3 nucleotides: TGTGCCAGCAGTTTCACTCAGCCCAGAGGGGCCCTGCAGTACTTC. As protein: CASSFTQPRGALQYF.

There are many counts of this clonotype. CDR3 protein: CASSARGESDKETQYF. The CDR3 DNA reads TGTGCCAGCAGCGCTCGGGGCGAGTCAGATAAAGAGACCCAGTACTTC. The chain carries TRBV5-4 and TRBJ2-5, with D perhaps TRBD1 or TRBD2 (5 bases each). Germline V gene lookup returns CDR1 SGHNT and CDR2 YYREEE (reference sequence). V was shortened by 4 bases and J by 3 bases, with 19 bases between the two germline ends. The CDR3 is made up of 16 amino acids. Using reference TRBV5-4 and TRBJ2-5 for the parts outside the CDR3, the full variable domain is ETGVTQSPTHLIKTRGQQVTLRCSSQSGHNTVSWYQQALGQGPQFIFQYYREEENGRGNFPPRFSGLQFPNYSSELNVNALELDDSALYLCASSARGESDKETQYFGPGTRLLVL.

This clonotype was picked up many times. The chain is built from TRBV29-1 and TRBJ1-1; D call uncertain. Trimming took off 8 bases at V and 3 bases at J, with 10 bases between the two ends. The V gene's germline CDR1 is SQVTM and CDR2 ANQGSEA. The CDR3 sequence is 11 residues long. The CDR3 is CSSAYYTEAFF. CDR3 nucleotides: TGCAGCTCAGCGTATTACACTGAAGCTTTCTTT.

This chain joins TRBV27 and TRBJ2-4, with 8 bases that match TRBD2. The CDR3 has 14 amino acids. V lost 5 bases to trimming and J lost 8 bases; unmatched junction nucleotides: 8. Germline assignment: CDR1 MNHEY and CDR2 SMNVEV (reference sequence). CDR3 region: CASSPGLGGYIQYF. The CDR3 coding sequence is TGTGCCAGCAGTCCGGGACTAGGGGGGTACATTCAGTACTTC.

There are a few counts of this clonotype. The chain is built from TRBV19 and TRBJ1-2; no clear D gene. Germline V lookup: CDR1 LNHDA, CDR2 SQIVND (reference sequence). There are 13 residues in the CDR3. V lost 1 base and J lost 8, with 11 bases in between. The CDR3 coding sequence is TGTGCCAGTAGTATAGGGTCCCGGCTCGGCTACACCTTC. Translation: CASSIGSRLGYTF.

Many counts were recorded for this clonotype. CDR3 sequence reads: CASTLGDRSGGYTF. DNA of the CDR3: TGTGCCAGCACCCTAGGGGACAGAAGCGGCGGCTACACCTTC. The chain has TRBV28 and TRBJ1-2; 7 nucleotides align to TRBD1. Germline CDR1 is MDHEN and CDR2 is SYDVKM. The length of the CDR3 is 14 residues. V was clipped by 7 bases and J by 8 bases; unmatched bases: 13.

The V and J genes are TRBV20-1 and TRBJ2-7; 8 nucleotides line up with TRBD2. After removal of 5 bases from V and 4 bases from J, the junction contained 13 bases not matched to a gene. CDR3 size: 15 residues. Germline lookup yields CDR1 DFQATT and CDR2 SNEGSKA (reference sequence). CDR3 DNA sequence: TGCAGTGCTCAATCGGGGGGGTCGGTTGGATACGAGCAGTACTTC. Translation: CSAQSGGSVGYEQYF.

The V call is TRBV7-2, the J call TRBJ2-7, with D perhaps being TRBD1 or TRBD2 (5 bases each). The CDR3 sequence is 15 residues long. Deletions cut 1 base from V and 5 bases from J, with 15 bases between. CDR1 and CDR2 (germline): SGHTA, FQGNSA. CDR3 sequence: CASSLVGDPLDEQYF. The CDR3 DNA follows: TGTGCCAGCAGCTTAGTCGGGGACCCCCTCGACGAGCAGTACTTC.

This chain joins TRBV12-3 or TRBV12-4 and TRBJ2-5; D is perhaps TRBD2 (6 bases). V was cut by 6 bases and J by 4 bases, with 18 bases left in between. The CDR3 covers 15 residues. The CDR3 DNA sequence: TGTGCCAGCAGCCACAATGTATGGGGAGGAGAGACCCAGTACTTC. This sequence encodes CASSHNVWGGETQYF.

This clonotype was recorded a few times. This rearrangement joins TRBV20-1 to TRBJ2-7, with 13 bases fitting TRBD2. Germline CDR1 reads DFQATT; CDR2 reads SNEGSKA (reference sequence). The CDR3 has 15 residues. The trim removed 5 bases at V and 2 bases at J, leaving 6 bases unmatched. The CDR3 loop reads CSAGELAGGPYEQYF. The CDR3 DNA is TGCAGTGCTGGGGAACTAGCGGGAGGGCCCTACGAGCAGTACTTC.

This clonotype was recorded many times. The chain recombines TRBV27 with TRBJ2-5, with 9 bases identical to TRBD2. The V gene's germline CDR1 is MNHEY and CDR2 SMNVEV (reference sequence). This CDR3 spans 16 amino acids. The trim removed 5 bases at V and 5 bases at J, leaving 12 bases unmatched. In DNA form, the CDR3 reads TGTGCCAGCAGTCCCCGCGGTAGCGGGAGATCGGAGACCCAGTACTTC. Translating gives CASSPRGSGRSETQYF.

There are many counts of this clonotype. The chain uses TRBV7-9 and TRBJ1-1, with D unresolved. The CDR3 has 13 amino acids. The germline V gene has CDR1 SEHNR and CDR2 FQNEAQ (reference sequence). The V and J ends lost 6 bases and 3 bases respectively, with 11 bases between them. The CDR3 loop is CASRFKEDTEAFF. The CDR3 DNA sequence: TGTGCCAGCAGATTCAAAGAGGACACTGAAGCTTTCTTT.

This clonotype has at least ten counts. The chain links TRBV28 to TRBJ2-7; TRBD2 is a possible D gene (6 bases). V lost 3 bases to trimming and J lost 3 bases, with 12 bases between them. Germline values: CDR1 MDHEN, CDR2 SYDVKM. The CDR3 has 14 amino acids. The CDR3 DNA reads TGTGCCAGCAGTTTTCTTTCGGGAGTCTACGAGCAGTACTTC. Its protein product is CASSFLSGVYEQYF.

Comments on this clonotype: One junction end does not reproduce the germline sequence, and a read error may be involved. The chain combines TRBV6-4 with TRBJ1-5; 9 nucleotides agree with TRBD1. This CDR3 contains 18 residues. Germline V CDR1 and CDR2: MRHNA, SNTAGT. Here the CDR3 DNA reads TGTGCCAGCAGTGACAAGAGGACAGGGGTGGGGGGCGATCAGTCCCAGCATTTT. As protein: CASSDKRTGVGGDQSQHF.

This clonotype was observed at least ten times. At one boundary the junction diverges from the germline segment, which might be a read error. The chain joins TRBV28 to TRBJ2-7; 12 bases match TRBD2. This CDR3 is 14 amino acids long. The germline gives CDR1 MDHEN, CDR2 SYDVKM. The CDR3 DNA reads TGTGCCAACAGTAGTGAACCTAGCGGGAGGGCCGAGGACTTC. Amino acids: CANSSEPSGRAEDF.

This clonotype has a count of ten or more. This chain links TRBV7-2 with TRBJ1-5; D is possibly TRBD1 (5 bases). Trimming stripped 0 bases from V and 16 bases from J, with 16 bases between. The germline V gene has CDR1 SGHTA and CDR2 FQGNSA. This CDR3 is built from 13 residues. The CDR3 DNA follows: TGTGCCAGCAGCTTAGCACCTAGGGGCGAAAAACATTTT. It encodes CASSLAPRGEKHF. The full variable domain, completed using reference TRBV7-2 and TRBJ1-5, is GAGVSQSPSNKVTEKGKDVELRCDPISGHTALYWYRQSLGQGLEFLIYFQGNSAPDKSGLPSDRFSAERTGGSVSTLTIQRTQQEDSAVYLCASSLAPRGEKHFGDGTRLSIL.

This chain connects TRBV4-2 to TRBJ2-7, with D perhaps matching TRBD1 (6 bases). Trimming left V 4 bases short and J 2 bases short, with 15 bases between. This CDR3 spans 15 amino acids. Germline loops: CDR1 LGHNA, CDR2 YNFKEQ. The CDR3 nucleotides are TGTGCCAGCAGCCGAAAGGACGGGACAACCTACGAGCAGTACTTC. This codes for CASSRKDGTTYEQYF.

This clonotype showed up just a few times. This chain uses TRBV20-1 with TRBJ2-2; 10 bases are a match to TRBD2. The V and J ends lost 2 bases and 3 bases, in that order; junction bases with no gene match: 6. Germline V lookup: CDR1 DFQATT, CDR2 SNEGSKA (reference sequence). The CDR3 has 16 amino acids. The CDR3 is CSARTTSGTDTGELFF. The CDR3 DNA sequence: TGCAGTGCTAGAACAACTAGCGGGACTGACACCGGGGAGCTGTTTTTT.

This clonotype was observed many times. This CDR3 is CATSEGTGSEETQYF. The DNA for the CDR3 is TGTGCCACCAGTGAGGGGACAGGTAGCGAAGAGACCCAGTACTTC. The chain is built from TRBV24-1 and TRBJ2-5, with TRBD1 matching 8 bases. This CDR3 has 15 amino acids. Germline assignment: CDR1 KGHDR and CDR2 SFDVKD. V trimming: 4 bases; J trimming: 3 bases; junction bases outside the gene matches: 6.

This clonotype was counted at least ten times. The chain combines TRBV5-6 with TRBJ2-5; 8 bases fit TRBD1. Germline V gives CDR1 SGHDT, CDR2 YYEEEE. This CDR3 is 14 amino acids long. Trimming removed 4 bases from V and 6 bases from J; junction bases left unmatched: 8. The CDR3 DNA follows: TGTGCCAGCAGCACGACAGGGGAGTCAAAGACCCAGTACTTC. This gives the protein CASSTTGESKTQYF.